Shown below are 15 T cell receptor beta chains from a single sample sequenced in a study of blood T cell repertoires in COVID-19. Profiled with immunoSEQ multiplex PCR; TCRdb holds only in-frame clones, not every one. The table records approximately 350,000 clones, around 91% of them present only once. The sequenced sample was peripheral blood. These receptors were obtained from a woman under 30 who had recovered from COVID-19.

On this clone itself: The sample has other DNA sequences that encode this CDR3 too. The CDR3 DNA is TGTGCCAGCAGCTTAAGGGGAAACCAGCCCCAGCATTTT. Translation: CASSLRGNQPQHF. This chain uses TRBV7-2 with TRBJ1-5; D may be TRBD1 (5 bases). The V gene lost 2 bases and the J gene lost 7 bases, with 9 bases spanning the gap. CDR3 length: 13 residues. CDR1 is SGHTA and CDR2 is FQGNSA in the germline V gene.

The chain carries TRBV7-9 and TRBJ2-3; possibly TRBD1 for D (5 bases). From germline, CDR1 is SEHNR and CDR2 FQNEAQ (reference sequence). The CDR3 runs to 14 residues. Between the trimmed V and J ends, which lost 1 base and 4 bases, there was a span of 9 bases. The DNA for the CDR3 is TGTGCCAGCAGCTTAGAGCAGGGATCAGATACGCAGTATTTT. Its protein product is CASSLEQGSDTQYF.

The chain couples TRBV24-1 to TRBJ1-5, with 9 bases fitting TRBD1. This CDR3 comprises 16 residues. Germline-derived CDR1 and CDR2 are KGHDR and SFDVKD. V was pared by 2 bases and J by 5 bases, with 6 bases of the junction left unmatched. The CDR3 sequence: CATSDSDRGGDQPQHF. Here the CDR3 DNA reads TGTGCCACCAGTGATTCGGACAGGGGCGGCGATCAGCCCCAGCATTTT.

This rearrangement joins TRBV4-3 to TRBJ1-2; TRBD1 matches 10 bases. Trimming at V came to 1 base and at J to 3 bases, leaving 5 bases not matched to a gene. The CDR3 is 16 residues long. Looked up from germline, CDR1 is LGHNA and CDR2 is YSLEER. The CDR3 DNA reads as TGCGCCAGCAGCCAAGTGCTGGGACAGGGGTACTATGGCTACACCTTC. Translated, it gives CASSQVLGQGYYGYTF.

The chain recombines TRBV7-2 with TRBJ2-4; D not certain. Germline V gene data show CDR1 as SGHTA and CDR2 as FQGNSA. The ends were cut back, 1 base at V and 0 bases at J, with 7 bases in the middle. The CDR3 runs to 15 residues. CDR3 in DNA: TGTGCCAGCAGCTTAGACTCACTAGCCAAAAACATTCAGTACTTC. Amino acids: CASSLDSLAKNIQYF.

This sequence joins TRBV19 and TRBJ2-5; D is unresolved. The CDR3 sequence is 13 residues long. Germline-derived CDR1 and CDR2 are LNHDA and SQIVND (reference sequence). The V and J ends lost 3 bases and 4 bases respectively, with 9 bases between them. The CDR3 sequence is CASSIVYLETQYF. The CDR3, as DNA: TGTGCCAGTAGTATTGTCTACTTAGAGACCCAGTACTTC.

V is TRBV6-5 and J is TRBJ2-2; 7 nucleotides align to TRBD1. Losses at the gene ends were 4 bases for V and 7 bases for J; bases not matched to a gene: 3. Germline V CDR1 and CDR2: MNHEY, SVGAGI. The CDR3 is made up of 13 amino acids. The CDR3 DNA is TGTGCCAGCAGTTCCGCAGGGGGCGGGGAGCTGTTTTTT. Translating gives CASSSAGGGELFF.

The rearrangement links TRBV5-4 to TRBJ2-3; TRBD2 matches at 15 bases. The CDR3 extends over 17 amino acids. Losses at the gene ends were 5 bases for V and 6 bases for J; bases not matched to a gene: 10. Germline CDR1 and CDR2: SGHNT and YYREEE (reference sequence). In DNA form, the CDR3 reads TGTGCCAGCAGTCCTGGGACTAGCGGGGGGCAGGGGGATACGCAGTATTTT. It translates to CASSPGTSGGQGDTQYF.

The V call is TRBV30, the J call TRBJ2-5, with D perhaps TRBD1 (5 bases). CDR1 and CDR2 (germline): GTSNPN, SVGIG (reference sequence). The V end lost 4 bases, the J end lost 5 bases, and 8 bases lay between the germline ends. The CDR3 covers 11 residues. The CDR3 DNA reads as TGTGCCTGGATGAAGGGGGAGACCCAGTACTTC. Translating gives CAWMKGETQYF.

This chain uses TRBV5-6 with TRBJ2-4; TRBD1 matches 7 bases. Trimming took 4 bases from V and 6 from J; bases not matched to a gene: 10. Germline loops: CDR1 SGHDT, CDR2 YYEEEE. The CDR3 loop spans 15 amino acids. Written as DNA, the CDR3 is TGTGCCAGCAGCGCCCAAGACAGGGATGGAAACATTCAGTACTTC. Protein: CASSAQDRDGNIQYF.

This clone was observed once. V is TRBV21-1 and J is TRBJ2-6; TRBD1, as called in the table, went unchecked against the DNA. TRBV21-1 is a recognized pseudogene. The CDR3 length is 17 residues. CDR3 nucleotides: TGTGCCAGCAGCAAAGGTCCCAGGTTGATTGGGGCCAACGTCCTGACTTTC. It encodes CASSKGPRLIGANVLTF.

The V and J genes are TRBV7-6 and TRBJ1-3; D is ambiguous. Germline V gene lookup returns CDR1 SGHVS and CDR2 FNYEAQ. With 5 bases removed from V and 0 bases from J, the gap between germline ends came to 8 bases. The CDR3 is made up of 14 amino acids. DNA of the CDR3: TGTGCCAGCAGCCCCGCGGGCTCTGGAAACACCATATATTTT. Its translation: CASSPAGSGNTIYF.

This rearrangement joins TRBV2 to TRBJ2-2; 10 bases are shared with TRBD2. The CDR3 is 16 residues long. V lost 6 bases and J lost 2; bases outside the gene matches: 6. Per germline, CDR1 SNHLY and CDR2 FYNNEI. The CDR3 sequence: CASRKAGGLNTGELFF. Written as DNA, the CDR3 is TGTGCCAGCAGGAAAGCGGGAGGGCTTAACACCGGGGAGCTGTTTTTT. Using reference TRBV2 and TRBJ2-2 for the parts outside the CDR3, the full variable domain is EPEVTQTPSHQVTQMGQEVILRCVPISNHLYFYWYRQILGQKVEFLVSFYNNEISEKSEIFDDQFSVERPDGSNFTLKIRSTKLEDSAMYFCASRKAGGLNTGELFFGEGSRLTVL.

The V and J genes are TRBV4-3 and TRBJ1-1, with D possibly matching TRBD1 (5 bases). V shed 0 bases and J shed 0 bases, with 11 bases lying between them. This CDR3 has 16 residues. Germline loops: CDR1 LGHNA, CDR2 YSLEER. The CDR3 sequence: CASSQEPKGMNTEAFF. The DNA for the CDR3 is TGCGCCAGCAGCCAAGAACCGAAGGGGATGAACACTGAAGCTTTCTTT.

This chain connects TRBV7-2 to TRBJ2-1, with D possibly being TRBD1 (6 bases). Trimming took 4 bases from V and 0 from J, leaving 10 bases between them. This CDR3 region has 15 residues. The V gene's germline CDR1 is SGHTA and CDR2 FQGNSA. For the CDR3, the DNA is TGTGCCAGCAGCTCCCAGGGGAGCTCCTACAATGAGCAGTTCTTC. It is translated as CASSSQGSSYNEQFF. The full variable domain, rest sourced from reference TRBV7-2 and TRBJ2-1, is GAGVSQSPSNKVTEKGKDVELRCDPISGHTALYWYRQSLGQGLEFLIYFQGNSAPDKSGLPSDRFSAERTGGSVSTLTIQRTQQEDSAVYLCASSSQGSSYNEQFFGPGTRLTVL.